The rows below give T cell receptor beta chains drawn from one sample of a study of blood T cell repertoires in COVID-19. Measured with immunoSEQ multiplex PCR; TCRdb has only the in-frame clones, and not every one. The data contain a few hundred thousand clones, nearly 90% of them singletons. Sequences were obtained from PBMCs or T cells enriched from blood (not recorded which). The receptors stem from a woman in her sixties or seventies who had recovered from COVID-19. Each CDR3 is given with its conserved first and last residue. D genes are given only for firm matches. Clone size is not always given. Where it is, it says once, few, many or a class for expanded clones.

abundance: .; d_gene: .; v_gene: TRBV18; j_gene: TRBJ2-3; CDR3nt: TGTGCCAGCTCACCACCGGGGAGTCCAGATACGCAGTATTTT; CDR3aa: CASSPPGSPDTQYF
abundance: few; d_gene: .; v_gene: TRBV11-2; j_gene: TRBJ1-1; CDR3nt: TGTGCCAGCAGCTTTTACAGGGTGGGAGAAGCTTTCTTT; CDR3aa: CASSFYRVGEAFF
abundance: .; d_gene: .; v_gene: TRBV12-3/TRBV12-4; j_gene: TRBJ1-1; CDR3nt: TGTGCCAGCAGTTTAGGGAGCACTGAAGCTTTCTTT; CDR3aa: CASSLGSTEAFF
abundance: .; d_gene: .; v_gene: TRBV28; j_gene: TRBJ2-7; CDR3nt: TGTGCCAGCAGTTTCTTTAGATACTACGAGCAGTACTTC; CDR3aa: CASSFFRYYEQYF
abundance: .; d_gene: TRBD1; v_gene: TRBV5-1; j_gene: TRBJ1-1; CDR3nt: TGCGCCAGCAGCGCGAGGACAGGGGGCACTGAAGCTTTCTTT; CDR3aa: CASSARTGGTEAFF
abundance: .; d_gene: TRBD1; v_gene: TRBV6-6; j_gene: TRBJ2-1; CDR3nt: TGTGCCAGCAGGAGACCGGGACAGGGTGCCTACAATGAGCAGTTCTTC; CDR3aa: CASRRPGQGAYNEQFF
abundance: .; d_gene: .; v_gene: TRBV3-1/TRBV3-2; j_gene: TRBJ2-5; CDR3nt: TGTGCCAGCAGCCAAGTTACGGTACAGACCCAGTACTTC; CDR3aa: CASSQVTVQTQYF
abundance: once; d_gene: TRBD2; v_gene: TRBV4-1; j_gene: TRBJ2-1; CDR3nt: TGCGCCAGCAGCCACCCCGGACTAGTCAGTGAGCAGTTCTTC; CDR3aa: CASSHPGLVSEQFF
abundance: .; d_gene: .; v_gene: TRBV7-9; j_gene: TRBJ1-2; CDR3nt: TGTGCCAGCGGCCACGGGGCAGCGGGGGGCTACACCTTC; CDR3aa: CASGHGAAGGYTF
abundance: .; d_gene: TRBD1; v_gene: TRBV7-6; j_gene: TRBJ1-2; CDR3nt: TGTGCCAGCAGCTCGCGGATCCCGGACAGGATTTACGACTATGGCTACACCTTC; CDR3aa: CASSSRIPDRIYDYGYTF
abundance: .; d_gene: .; v_gene: TRBV21-1; j_gene: TRBJ2-1; CDR3nt: TGTGCCAGCAGCAATCGACTAGCGGCCTACAATGAGCAGTTCTTC; CDR3aa: CASSNRLAAYNEQFF
abundance: .; d_gene: .; v_gene: TRBV30; j_gene: TRBJ2-7; CDR3nt: TGTGCCTGGAGATCCGGGTTTGCGTCCTACGAGCAGTACTTC; CDR3aa: CAWRSGFASYEQYF
abundance: .; d_gene: TRBD1; v_gene: TRBV7-2; j_gene: TRBJ1-4; CDR3nt: TGTGCCAGCAGCTCCGGACAGGCCAATGAAAAACTGTTTTTT; CDR3aa: CASSSGQANEKLFF
abundance: few; d_gene: TRBD1; v_gene: TRBV28; j_gene: TRBJ1-5; CDR3nt: TGTGCCAGCAGCGGACAGGGGATCTTTCAGCCCCAGCATTTT; CDR3aa: CASSGQGIFQPQHF
abundance: .; d_gene: .; v_gene: TRBV30; j_gene: TRBJ2-7; CDR3nt: TGTGCCTGGATCGGGGGCAGGGGGACCTACGAGCAGTACTTC; CDR3aa: CAWIGGRGTYEQYF
abundance: .; d_gene: .; v_gene: TRBV11-2; j_gene: TRBJ2-7; CDR3nt: TGTGCCAGCAGCTTCATTAGGGGTGTCTACGAGCAGTACTTC; CDR3aa: CASSFIRGVYEQYF
abundance: .; d_gene: .; v_gene: TRBV5-6; j_gene: TRBJ1-2; CDR3nt: TGTGCCAGCAGCTTGTGGGCCTCAGGGGTGGGCTATGGCTACACCTTC; CDR3aa: CASSLWASGVGYGYTF
abundance: .; d_gene: .; v_gene: TRBV19; j_gene: TRBJ1-1; CDR3nt: TGTGCCAGTACTCCGTCTGTGAACACTGAAGCTTTCTTT; CDR3aa: CASTPSVNTEAFF
abundance: .; d_gene: TRBD1; v_gene: TRBV9; j_gene: TRBJ2-5; CDR3nt: TGTGCCAGCAGCGTCCAGGCGACAGGGGGCCGGGAGACCCAGTACTTC; CDR3aa: CASSVQATGGRETQYF
abundance: .; d_gene: .; v_gene: TRBV5-1; j_gene: TRBJ1-6; CDR3nt: TGCGCCAGCAGCTTGGGACAGACGGTTTCACCCCTCCACTTT; CDR3aa: CASSLGQTVSPLHF
abundance: .; d_gene: TRBD1; v_gene: TRBV24-1; j_gene: TRBJ1-2; CDR3nt: TGTGCCACCAGGGACAGGGGACATGGCTACACCTTC; CDR3aa: CATRDRGHGYTF
abundance: .; d_gene: .; v_gene: TRBV7-3; j_gene: TRBJ2-7; CDR3nt: TGTGCCAGCAGCGCAGGCCTCGAGGGAGAGCAGTACTTC; CDR3aa: CASSAGLEGEQYF